The following is a T cell receptor beta chain sequence with its context. Its matching antigen is unknown. This specimen comes from a study of PD-L1 blockade in urothelial cancer. As for the study in general: Chemotherapy regimens numbering 0 to 3 had been given to patients. Whole-study results and caveats: Lower than median blood TCR clonality before treatment predicted better survival. Patients who had durable benefit saw their tumor-associated blood clones expand more at 3 weeks.

Profiled with immunoSEQ multiplex PCR; TCRdb holds only in-frame clones, not every one. The sample holds some 60,000 clones, 85% to 90% seen once. A total of 1 to 8 samples per patient were collected pretreatment and on-treatment. The receptor comes from a man aged 45-60 years with urothelial cancer. Material: PBMCs, obtained around atezolizumab (anti-PD-L1) treatment.

The CDR3: CASSQDRGKTQYF. DNA of the CDR3: TGTGCCAGCAGCCAGGACAGGGGCAAGACCCAGTACTTC. V is TRBV28 and J is TRBJ2-5; 9 bases fit TRBD1. CDR3 length: 13 amino acids. In germline, CDR1 is MDHEN, CDR2 SYDVKM. The V segment lost 6 bases and the J segment 6 bases; nucleotides outside the gene matches: 5.